The entry that follows covers one T cell receptor beta chain sequence. The sample belongs to a study of blood T cell repertoires in COVID-19. Original processing methods: Researchers report that nucleated cell counts were estimated from reference gene primer amplification. Here immunoSEQ multiplex PCR was the method, and the copy in TCRdb shows in-frame clones only, minus some. D and trimming were read from the DNA, whereas the V and J calls and clone size are those reported in that table. In the table there are about 400,000 clones, roughly nine tenths of which are singletons. The CDR3 has 13 amino acids. Germline values: CDR1 SGHRS, CDR2 YFSETQ. V was clipped by 0 bases and J by 6 bases, with 9 bases between them.

The chain recombines TRBV5-1 with TRBJ1-2; maybe TRBD1 (5 bases). This TCR was sampled from a woman aged 25 to 39 who had recovered from COVID-19. Sample: PBMCs or T cells enriched from blood (not recorded which). CDR3 amino acids: CASSLGQIDGYTF. The CDR3 DNA sequence: TGCGCCAGCAGCTTGGGACAGATTGATGGCTACACCTTC.